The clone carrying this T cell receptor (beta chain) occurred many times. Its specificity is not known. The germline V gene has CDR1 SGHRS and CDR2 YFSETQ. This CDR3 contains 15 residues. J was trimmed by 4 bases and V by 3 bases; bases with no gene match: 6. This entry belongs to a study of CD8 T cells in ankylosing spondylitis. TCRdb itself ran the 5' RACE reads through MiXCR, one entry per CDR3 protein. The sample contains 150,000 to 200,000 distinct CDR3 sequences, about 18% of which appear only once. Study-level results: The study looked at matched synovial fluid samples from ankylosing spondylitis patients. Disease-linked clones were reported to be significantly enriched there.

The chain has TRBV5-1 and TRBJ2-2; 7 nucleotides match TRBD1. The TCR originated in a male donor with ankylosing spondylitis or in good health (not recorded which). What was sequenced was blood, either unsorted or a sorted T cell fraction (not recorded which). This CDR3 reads CASSYGQASTGELFF. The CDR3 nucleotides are TGCGCCAGCAGCTACGGACAGGCGAGCACCGGGGAGCTGTTTTTT.